This T cell receptor beta chain originates from a study of shared clonotypes between healthy human individuals. In the study overall: CD4 naive cells filled three plates per donor, CD4 memory three, CD8 naive two and CD8 memory one. General study points: Shared across several donors were around 4.7% of the naive CD4 clonotypes.

About this clone: What it recognizes is unknown.

When replicate PCRs were run on sorted subsets, they used about 200 ng DNA, 28,000 or so T cell genomes. The authors' processing: Quality scores were absent from the junction-only immunoSEQ sequences, so filtering differed. The assay was immunoSEQ multiplex PCR, and TCRdb's table has in-frame clones only and misses some. V and J calls and clone size are those listed in that table; D and trimming were worked out from the DNA. Of approximately 1,000,000 clones listed, approximately 77% are singletons. The CDR3 loop spans 15 amino acids. Looked up from germline, CDR1 is SGHNT and CDR2 is YYREEE (reference sequence). The V end lost 3 bases, the J end lost 0 bases, and 13 bases lay between the germline ends.

Source material: memory CD4+ T cells from PBMCs. Subset given: CD45RA-negative fraction. The TCR comes from a man aged 18 to 29 in good health. Some clones in this sample may be carry-over from other donors' samples. This chain links TRBV5-4 with TRBJ2-7; D unclear. The CDR3 nucleotides read TGTGCCAGCAGCTCGACACGAGGCAGCTCCTACGAGCAGTACTTC. Its protein is CASSSTRGSSYEQYF.